The TCR beta chain described here comes from a study of blood T cell repertoires in COVID-19. Study-wide context: Sites in the United States, Italy and Spain provided acute and convalescent COVID-19 samples. Sources were T cells, B-cell-depleted T cells, or PBMCs; the material itself was cDNA or gDNA.

Original methodology: Estimates of nucleated cell counts were drawn from the amplification of reference gene primers. This table comes from immunoSEQ multiplex PCR, and its TCRdb copy is limited to in-frame clones, with some not included. That table gives V, J and clone size, and the DNA gave D and trimming. The sample holds 200,000 to 250,000 clones, approximately 84% seen once. V gave up 3 bases and J gave up 4 bases; unmatched junction bases: 6. Germline assignment: CDR1 SGHKS and CDR2 YYEKEE (reference sequence). The CDR3 sequence is 15 residues long. The chain has TRBV5-5 and TRBJ2-2; 7 nucleotides align to TRBD1. The receptor was derived from a woman aged 60-75 years with acute or convalescent COVID-19. The sample consisted of peripheral blood. The CDR3 region is CASSSQGLGTGELFF. The CDR3 DNA is TGTGCCAGCAGCTCACAGGGGTTGGGCACCGGGGAGCTGTTTTTT.